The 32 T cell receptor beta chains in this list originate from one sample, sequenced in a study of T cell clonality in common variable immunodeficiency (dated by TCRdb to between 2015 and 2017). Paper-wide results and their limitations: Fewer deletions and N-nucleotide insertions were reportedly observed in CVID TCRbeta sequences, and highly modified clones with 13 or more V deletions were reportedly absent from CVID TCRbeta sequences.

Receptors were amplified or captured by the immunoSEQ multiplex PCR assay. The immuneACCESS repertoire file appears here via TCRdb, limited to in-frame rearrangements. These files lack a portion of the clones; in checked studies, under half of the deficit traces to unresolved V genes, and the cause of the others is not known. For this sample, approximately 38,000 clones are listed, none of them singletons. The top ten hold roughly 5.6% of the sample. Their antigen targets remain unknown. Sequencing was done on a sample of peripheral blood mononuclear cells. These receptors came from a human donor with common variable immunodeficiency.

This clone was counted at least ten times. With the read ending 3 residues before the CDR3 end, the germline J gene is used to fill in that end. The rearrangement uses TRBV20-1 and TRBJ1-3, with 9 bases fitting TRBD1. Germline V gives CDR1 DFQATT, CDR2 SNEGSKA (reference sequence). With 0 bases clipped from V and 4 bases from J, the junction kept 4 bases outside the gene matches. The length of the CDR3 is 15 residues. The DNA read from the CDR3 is TGCAGTGCTAGAGATAACAGGGGGCTAGGAAACACC. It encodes CSARDNRGLGNT. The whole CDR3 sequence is CSARDNRGLGNTIYF.

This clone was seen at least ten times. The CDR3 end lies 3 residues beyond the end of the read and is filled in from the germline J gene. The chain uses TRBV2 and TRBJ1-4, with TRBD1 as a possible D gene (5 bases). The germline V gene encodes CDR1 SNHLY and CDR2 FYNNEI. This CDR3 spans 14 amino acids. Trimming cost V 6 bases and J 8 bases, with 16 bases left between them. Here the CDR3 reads CASRVQAVNEKLFF. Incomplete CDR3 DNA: TGTGCCAGCAGGGTACAGGCGGTCAACGAAAAA.

CDR3 protein: CATLAGATNEQFF. Incomplete CDR3 DNA: TGTGCCACACTAGCGGGAGCAACCAATGAG. This rearrangement joins TRBV6-2 or TRBV6-3 to TRBJ2-1; 11 nucleotides match TRBD2. The read comes to an end 3 residues before the CDR3 does, leaving the germline J gene to fill in the end. There are 13 residues in the CDR3. V gave up 10 bases and J gave up 6 bases; unmatched junction bases: 5. Germline V gene data show CDR1 as MNHEY and CDR2 as SVGEGT.

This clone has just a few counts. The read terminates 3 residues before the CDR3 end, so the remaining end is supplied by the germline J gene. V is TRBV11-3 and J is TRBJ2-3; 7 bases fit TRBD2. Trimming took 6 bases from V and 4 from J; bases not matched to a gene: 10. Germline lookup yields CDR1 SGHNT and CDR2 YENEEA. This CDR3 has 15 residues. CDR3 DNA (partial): TGTGCCAGCAGGTCCTCTACTAGCGAGTCAGATACG. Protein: CASRSSTSESDT. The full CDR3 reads CASRSSTSESDTQYF.

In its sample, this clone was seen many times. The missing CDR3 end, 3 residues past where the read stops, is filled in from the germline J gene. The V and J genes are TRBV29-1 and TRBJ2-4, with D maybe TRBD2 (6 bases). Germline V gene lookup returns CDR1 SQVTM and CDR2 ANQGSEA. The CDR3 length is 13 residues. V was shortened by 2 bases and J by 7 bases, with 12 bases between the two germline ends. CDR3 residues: CSVERDAGNIQYF. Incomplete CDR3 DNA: TGCAGCGTTGAAAGGGACGCGGGGAACATT.

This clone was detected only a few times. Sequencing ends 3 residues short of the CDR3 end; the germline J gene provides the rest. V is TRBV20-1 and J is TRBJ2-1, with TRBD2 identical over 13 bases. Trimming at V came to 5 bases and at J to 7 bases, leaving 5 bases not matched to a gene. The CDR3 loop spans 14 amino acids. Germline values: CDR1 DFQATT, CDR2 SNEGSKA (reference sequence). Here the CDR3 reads CSAQTSGGMNEQFF. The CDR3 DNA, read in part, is TGCAGTGCTCAGACTAGCGGGGGGATGAATGAG.

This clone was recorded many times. Here the CDR3 reads CASSQEGQLPSGKLFF. The sequenced CDR3 bases are TGTGCCAGCAGCCAAGAGGGACAGCTACCATCAGGAAAA. The chain recombines TRBV14 with TRBJ1-4, with 7 bases fitting TRBD1. From the germline J gene comes the end of the CDR3, since the read stops 3 residues before it. Unmatched junction bases numbered 11, after V lost 0 bases and J lost 10 bases. The V gene's germline CDR1 is SGHDN and CDR2 FVKESK. The CDR3 sequence is 16 residues long.

Incomplete CDR3 DNA: TGTGCCAGTACTAACGGGTACGAG. Protein sequence: CASTNGYE. The full-length CDR3 reads as CASTNGYEQYF. The chain uses TRBV19 and TRBJ2-7, with D unresolved. The read terminates 3 residues before the CDR3 end, so the remaining end is supplied by the germline J gene. Germline values: CDR1 LNHDA, CDR2 SQIVND (reference sequence). The CDR3 is 11 amino acids. Trimming pared 7 bases from V and 4 bases from J, leaving 8 bases between.

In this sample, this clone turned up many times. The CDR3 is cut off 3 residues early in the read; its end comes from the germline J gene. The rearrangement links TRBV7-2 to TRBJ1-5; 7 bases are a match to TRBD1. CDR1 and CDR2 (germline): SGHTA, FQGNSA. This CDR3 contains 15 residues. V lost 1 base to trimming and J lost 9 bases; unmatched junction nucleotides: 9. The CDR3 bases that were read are TGTGCCAGCAGCTTAGGTACAGGGGCTTTAAGGCCC. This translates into CASSLGTGALRP. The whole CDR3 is CASSLGTGALRPQHF.

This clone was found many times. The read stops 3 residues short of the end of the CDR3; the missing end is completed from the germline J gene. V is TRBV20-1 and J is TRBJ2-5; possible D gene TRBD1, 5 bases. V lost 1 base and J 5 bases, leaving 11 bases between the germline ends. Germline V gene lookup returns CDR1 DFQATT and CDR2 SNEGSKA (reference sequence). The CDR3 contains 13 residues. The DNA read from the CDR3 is TGCAGTGCTAGAGTTCAGGGTTTGGAGACC. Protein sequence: CSARVQGLET. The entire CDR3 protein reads CSARVQGLETQYF.

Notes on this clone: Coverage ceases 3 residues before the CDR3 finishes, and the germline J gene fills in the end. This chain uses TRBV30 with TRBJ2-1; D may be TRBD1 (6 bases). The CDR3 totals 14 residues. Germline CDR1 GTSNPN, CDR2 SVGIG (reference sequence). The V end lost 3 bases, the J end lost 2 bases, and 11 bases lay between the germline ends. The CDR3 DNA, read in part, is TGTGCCTGGAGGGGGGACATAGCCTACAATGAG. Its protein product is CAWRGDIAYNE. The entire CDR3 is CAWRGDIAYNEQFF. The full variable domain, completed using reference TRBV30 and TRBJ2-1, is SQTIHQWPATLVQPVGSPLSLECTVEGTSNPNLYWYRQAAGRGLQLLFYSVGIGQISSEVPQNLSASRPQDRQFILSSKKLLLSDSGFYLCAWRGDIAYNEQFFGPGTRLTVL.

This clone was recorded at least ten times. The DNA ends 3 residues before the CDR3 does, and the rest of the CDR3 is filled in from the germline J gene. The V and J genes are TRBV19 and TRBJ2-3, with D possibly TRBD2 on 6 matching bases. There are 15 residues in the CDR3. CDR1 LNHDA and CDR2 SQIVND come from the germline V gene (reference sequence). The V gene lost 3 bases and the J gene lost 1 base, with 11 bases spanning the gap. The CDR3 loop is CASSIRRGGTDTQYF. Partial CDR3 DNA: TGTGCCAGTAGTATCCGGAGGGGTGGCACAGATACG.

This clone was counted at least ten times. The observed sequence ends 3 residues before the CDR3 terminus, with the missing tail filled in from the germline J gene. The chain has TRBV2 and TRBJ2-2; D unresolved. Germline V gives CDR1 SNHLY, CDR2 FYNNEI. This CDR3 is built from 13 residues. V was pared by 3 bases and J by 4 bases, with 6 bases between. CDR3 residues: CASSERLTGELFF. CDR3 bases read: TGTGCCAGCAGTGAGCGTCTCACCGGGGAG.

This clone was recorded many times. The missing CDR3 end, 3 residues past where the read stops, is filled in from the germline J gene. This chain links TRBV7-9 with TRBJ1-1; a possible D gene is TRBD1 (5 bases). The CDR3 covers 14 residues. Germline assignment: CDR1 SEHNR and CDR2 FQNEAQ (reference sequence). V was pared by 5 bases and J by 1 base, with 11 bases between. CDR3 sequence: CASSILGRNTEAFF. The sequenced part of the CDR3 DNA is TGTGCCAGCAGCATCTTGGGGCGGAACACTGAA. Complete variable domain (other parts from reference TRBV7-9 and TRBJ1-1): DTGVSQNPRHKITKRGQNVTFRCDPISEHNRLYWYRQTLGQGPEFLTYFQNEAQLEKSRLLSDRFSAERPKGSFSTLEIQRTEQGDSAMYLCASSILGRNTEAFFGQGTRLTVV.

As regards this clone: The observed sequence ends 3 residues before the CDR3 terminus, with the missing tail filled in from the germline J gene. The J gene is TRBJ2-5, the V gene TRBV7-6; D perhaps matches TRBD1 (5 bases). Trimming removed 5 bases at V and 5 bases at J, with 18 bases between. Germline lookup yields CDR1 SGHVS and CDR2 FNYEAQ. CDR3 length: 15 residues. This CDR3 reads CASSPTFRAGETQYF. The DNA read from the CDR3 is TGTGCCAGCAGCCCCACCTTCCGGGCAGGGGAGACC.

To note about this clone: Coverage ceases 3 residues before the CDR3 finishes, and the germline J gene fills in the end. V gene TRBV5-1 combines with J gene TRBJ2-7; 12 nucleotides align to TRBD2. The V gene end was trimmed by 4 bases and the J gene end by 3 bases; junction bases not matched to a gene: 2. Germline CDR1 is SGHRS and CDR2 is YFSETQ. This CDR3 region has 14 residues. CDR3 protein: CASSATSGSYEQYF. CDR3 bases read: TGCGCCAGCAGCGCGACTAGCGGGAGCTACGAG.

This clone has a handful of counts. The sequenced CDR3 bases are TGTGCCTGGAGTGAGCAAAATCAAGGC. This sequence encodes CAWSEQNQG. In full, the CDR3 reads CAWSEQNQGYTF. This sequence joins TRBV30 and TRBJ1-2, with no clear D. The read gets to within 3 residues of the CDR3 end, and the germline J gene fills in the rest. CDR1 GTSNPN and CDR2 SVGIG come from the germline V gene (reference sequence). The CDR3 is 12 residues long. The whole variable domain, filled in from reference TRBV30 and TRBJ1-2, reads SQTIHQWPATLVQPVGSPLSLECTVEGTSNPNLYWYRQAAGRGLQLLFYSVGIGQISSEVPQNLSASRPQDRQFILSSKKLLLSDSGFYLCAWSEQNQGYTFGSGTRLTVV.

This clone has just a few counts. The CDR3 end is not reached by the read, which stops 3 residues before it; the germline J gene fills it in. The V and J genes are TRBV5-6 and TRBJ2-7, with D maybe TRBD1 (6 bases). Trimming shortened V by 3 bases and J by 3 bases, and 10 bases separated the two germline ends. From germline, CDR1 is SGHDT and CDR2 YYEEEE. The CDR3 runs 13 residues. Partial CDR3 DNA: TGTGCCAGCAGCTCCGGACAGAGCTACGAG. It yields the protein CASSSGQSYE. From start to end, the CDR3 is CASSSGQSYEQYF.

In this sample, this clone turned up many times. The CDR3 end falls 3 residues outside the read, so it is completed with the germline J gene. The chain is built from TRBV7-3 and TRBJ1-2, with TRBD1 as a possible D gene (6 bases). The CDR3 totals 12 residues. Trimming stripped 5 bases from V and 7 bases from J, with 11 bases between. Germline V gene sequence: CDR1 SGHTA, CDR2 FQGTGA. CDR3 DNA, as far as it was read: TGTGCCAGCAGCCCCCAGGGGTTTGGC. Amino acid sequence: CASSPQGFG. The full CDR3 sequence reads CASSPQGFGYTF.

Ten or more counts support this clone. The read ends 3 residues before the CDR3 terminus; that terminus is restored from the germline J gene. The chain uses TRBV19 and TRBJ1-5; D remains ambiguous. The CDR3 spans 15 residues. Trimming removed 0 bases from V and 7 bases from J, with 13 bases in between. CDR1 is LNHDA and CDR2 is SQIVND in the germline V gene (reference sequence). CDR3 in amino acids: CASSIDWRGDQPQHF. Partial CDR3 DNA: TGTGCCAGTAGTATAGATTGGCGGGGAGACCAGCCC.

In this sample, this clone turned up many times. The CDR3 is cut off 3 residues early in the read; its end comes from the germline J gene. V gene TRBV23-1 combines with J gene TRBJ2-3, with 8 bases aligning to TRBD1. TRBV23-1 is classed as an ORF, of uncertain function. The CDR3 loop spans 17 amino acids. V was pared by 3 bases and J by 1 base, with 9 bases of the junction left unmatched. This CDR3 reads CASSQLGQGWGTDTQYF. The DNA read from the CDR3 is TGCGCCAGCAGTCAGCTTGGACAGGGTTGGGGCACAGATACG.

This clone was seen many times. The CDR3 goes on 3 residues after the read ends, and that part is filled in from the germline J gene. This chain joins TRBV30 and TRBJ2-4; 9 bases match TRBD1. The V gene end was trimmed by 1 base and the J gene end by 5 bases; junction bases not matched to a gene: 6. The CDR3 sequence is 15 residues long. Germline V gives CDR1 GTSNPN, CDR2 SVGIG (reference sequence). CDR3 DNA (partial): TGTGCCTGGAGTGCGGGGACAGGGTTCCAAAACATT. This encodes CAWSAGTGFQNI. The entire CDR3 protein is CAWSAGTGFQNIQYF. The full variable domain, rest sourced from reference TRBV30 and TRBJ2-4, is SQTIHQWPATLVQPVGSPLSLECTVEGTSNPNLYWYRQAAGRGLQLLFYSVGIGQISSEVPQNLSASRPQDRQFILSSKKLLLSDSGFYLCAWSAGTGFQNIQYFGAGTRLSVL.

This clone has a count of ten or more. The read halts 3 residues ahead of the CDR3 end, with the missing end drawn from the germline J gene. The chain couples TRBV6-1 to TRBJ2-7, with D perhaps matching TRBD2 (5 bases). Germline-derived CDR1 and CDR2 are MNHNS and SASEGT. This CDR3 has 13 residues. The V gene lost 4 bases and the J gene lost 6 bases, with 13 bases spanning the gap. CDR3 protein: CASSVRPGSEQYF. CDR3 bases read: TGTGCCAGCAGTGTTCGCCCGGGGTCCGAG.

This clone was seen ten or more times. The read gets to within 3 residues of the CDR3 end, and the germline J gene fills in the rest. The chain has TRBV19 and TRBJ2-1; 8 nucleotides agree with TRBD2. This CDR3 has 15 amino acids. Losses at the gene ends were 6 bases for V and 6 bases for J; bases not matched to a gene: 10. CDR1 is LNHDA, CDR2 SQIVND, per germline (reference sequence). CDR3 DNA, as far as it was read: TGTGCCAGTAGCCCGCGGGCGGGAGGAGGCAATGAG. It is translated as CASSPRAGGGNE. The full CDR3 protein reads CASSPRAGGGNEQFF.

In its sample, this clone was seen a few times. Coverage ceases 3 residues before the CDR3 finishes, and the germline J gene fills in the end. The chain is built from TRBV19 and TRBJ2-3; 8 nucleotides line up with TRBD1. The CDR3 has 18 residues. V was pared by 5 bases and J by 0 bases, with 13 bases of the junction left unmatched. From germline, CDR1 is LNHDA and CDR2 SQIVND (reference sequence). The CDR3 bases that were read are TGTGCCAGTAGTCACCTAGAGAAGACAGGGGCCAGCACAGATACG. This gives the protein CASSHLEKTGASTDT. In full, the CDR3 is CASSHLEKTGASTDTQYF.

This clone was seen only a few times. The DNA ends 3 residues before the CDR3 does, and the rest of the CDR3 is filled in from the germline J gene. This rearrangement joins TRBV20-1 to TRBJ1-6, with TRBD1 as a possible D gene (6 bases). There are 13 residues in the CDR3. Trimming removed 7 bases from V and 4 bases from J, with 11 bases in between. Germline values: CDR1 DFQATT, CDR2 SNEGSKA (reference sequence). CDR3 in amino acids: CSVNQGYNSPLHF. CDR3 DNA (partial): TGCAGTGTAAACCAGGGGTATAATTCACCC.

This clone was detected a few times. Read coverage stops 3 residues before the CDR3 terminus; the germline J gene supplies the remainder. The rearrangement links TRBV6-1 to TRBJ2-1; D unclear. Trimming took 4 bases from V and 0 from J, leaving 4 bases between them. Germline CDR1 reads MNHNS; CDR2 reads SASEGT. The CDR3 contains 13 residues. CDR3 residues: CASSGLSYNEQFF. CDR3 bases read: TGTGCCAGCAGTGGTCTCTCCTACAATGAG.

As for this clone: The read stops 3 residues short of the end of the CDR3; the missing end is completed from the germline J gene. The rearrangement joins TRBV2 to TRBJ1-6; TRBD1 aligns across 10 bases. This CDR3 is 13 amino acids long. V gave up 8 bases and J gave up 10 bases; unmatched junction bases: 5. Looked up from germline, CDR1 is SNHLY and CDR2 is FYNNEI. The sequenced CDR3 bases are TGTGCCAGCCATGGGACAGGGGAATCACCC. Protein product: CASHGTGESP. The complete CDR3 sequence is CASHGTGESPLHF.

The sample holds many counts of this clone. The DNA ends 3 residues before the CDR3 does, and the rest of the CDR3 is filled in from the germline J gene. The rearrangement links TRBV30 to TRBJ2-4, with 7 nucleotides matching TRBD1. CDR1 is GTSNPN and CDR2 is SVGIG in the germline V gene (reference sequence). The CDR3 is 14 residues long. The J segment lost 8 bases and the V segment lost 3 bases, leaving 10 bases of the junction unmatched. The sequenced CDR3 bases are TGTGCCTGGAGACCTGACAGGGTCTCGGACATT. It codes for CAWRPDRVSDI. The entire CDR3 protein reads CAWRPDRVSDIQYF.

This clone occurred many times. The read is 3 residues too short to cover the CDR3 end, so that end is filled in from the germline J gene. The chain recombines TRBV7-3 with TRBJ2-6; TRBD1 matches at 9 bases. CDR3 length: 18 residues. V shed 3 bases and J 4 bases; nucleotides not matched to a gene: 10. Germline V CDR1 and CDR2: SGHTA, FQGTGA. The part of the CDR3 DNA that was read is TGTGCCAGCAGCTTTGGTACGGGACAGGGCGAAGGGGCCAACGTC. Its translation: CASSFGTGQGEGANV. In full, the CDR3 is CASSFGTGQGEGANVLTF.

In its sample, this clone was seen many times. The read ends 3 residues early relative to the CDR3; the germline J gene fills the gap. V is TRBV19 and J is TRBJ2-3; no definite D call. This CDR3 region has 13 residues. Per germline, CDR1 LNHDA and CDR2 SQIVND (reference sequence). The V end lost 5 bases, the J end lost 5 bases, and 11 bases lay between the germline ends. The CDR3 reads CASSSRSVDTQYF. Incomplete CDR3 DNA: TGTGCCAGTAGTTCCAGAAGTGTAGATACG.

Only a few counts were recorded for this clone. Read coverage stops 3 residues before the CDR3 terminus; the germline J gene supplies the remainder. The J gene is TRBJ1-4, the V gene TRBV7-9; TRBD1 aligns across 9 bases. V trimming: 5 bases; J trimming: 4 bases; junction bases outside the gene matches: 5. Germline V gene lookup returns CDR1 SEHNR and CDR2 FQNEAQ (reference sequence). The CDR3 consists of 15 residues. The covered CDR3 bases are TGTGCCAGCAGCCGCCGGGACAGGGTTAATGAAAAA. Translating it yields CASSRRDRVNEK. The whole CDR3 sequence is CASSRRDRVNEKLFF. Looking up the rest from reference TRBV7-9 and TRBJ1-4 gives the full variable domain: DTGVSQNPRHKITKRGQNVTFRCDPISEHNRLYWYRQTLGQGPEFLTYFQNEAQLEKSRLLSDRFSAERPKGSFSTLEIQRTEQGDSAMYLCASSRRDRVNEKLFFGSGTQLSVL.